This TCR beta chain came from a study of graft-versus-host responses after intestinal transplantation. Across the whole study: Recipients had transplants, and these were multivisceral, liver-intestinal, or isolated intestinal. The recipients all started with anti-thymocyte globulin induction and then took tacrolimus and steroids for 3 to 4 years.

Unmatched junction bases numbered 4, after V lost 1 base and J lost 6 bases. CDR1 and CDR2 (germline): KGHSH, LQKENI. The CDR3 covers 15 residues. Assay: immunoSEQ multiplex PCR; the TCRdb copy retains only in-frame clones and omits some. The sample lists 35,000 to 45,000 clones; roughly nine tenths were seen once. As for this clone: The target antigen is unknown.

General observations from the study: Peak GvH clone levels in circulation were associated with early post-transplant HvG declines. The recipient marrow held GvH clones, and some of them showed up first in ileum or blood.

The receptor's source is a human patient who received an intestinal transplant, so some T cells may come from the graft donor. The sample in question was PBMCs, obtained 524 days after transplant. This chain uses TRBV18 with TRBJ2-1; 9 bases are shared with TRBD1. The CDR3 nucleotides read TGTGCCAGCTCACCACAGGGACAGGGTAGCAATGAGCAGTTCTTC. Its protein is CASSPQGQGSNEQFF. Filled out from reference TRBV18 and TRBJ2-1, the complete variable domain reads NAGVMQNPRHLVRRRGQEARLRCSPMKGHSHVYWYRQLPEEGLKFMVYLQKENIIDESGMPKERFSAEFPKEGPSILRIQQVVRGDSAAYFCASSPQGQGSNEQFFGPGTRLTVL.